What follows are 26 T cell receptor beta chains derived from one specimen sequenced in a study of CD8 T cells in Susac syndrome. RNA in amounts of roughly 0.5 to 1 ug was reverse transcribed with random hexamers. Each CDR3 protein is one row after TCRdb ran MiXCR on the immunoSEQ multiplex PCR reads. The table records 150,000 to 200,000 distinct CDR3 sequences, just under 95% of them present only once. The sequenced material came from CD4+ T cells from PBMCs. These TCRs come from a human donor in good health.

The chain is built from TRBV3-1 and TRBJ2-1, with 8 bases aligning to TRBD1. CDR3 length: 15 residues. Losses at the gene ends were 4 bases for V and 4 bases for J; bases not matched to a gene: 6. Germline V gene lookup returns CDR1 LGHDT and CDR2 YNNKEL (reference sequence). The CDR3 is CASSPLQGVYNEQFF. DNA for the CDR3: TGTGCCAGCAGCCCGCTACAGGGGGTTTACAATGAGCAGTTCTTC.

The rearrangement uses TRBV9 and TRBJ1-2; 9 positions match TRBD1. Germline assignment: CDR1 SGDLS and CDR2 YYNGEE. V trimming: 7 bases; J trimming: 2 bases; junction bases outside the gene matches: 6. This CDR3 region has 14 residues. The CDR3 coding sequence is TGTGCCAGCGGAAAGACAGGGGGAAACTATGGCTACACCTTC. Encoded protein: CASGKTGGNYGYTF. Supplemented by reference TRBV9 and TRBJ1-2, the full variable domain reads DSGVTQTPKHLITATGQRVTLRCSPRSGDLSVYWYQQSLDQGLQFLIQYYNGEERAKGNILERFSAQQFPDLHSELNLSSLELGDSALYFCASGKTGGNYGYTFGSGTRLTVV.

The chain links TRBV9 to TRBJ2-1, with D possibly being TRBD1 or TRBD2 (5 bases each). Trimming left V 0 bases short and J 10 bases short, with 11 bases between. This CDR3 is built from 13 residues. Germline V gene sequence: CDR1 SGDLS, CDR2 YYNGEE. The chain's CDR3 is CASSVDLEGEQFF. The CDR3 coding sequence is TGTGCCAGCAGCGTAGATCTCGAGGGGGAGCAGTTCTTC.

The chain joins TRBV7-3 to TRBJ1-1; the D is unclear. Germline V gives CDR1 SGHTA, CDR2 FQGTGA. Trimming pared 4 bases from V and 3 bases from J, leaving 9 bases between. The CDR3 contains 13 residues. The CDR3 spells CASSSSGDTEAFF. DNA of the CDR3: TGTGCCAGCAGCTCCTCCGGGGACACTGAAGCTTTCTTT.

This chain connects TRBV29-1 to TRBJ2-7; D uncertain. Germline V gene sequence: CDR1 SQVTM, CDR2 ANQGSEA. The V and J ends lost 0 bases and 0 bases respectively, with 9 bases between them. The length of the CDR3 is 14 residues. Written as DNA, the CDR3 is TGCAGCGTTGAAGATCGAGGTCTCTCCTACGAGCAGTACTTC. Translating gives CSVEDRGLSYEQYF.

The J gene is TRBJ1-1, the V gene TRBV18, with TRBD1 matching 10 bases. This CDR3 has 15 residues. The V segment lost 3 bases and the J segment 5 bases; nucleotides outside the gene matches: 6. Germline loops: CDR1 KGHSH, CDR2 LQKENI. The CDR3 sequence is CASSPQGQGTTEAFF. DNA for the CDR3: TGTGCCAGCTCACCTCAGGGACAGGGGACGACTGAAGCTTTCTTT.

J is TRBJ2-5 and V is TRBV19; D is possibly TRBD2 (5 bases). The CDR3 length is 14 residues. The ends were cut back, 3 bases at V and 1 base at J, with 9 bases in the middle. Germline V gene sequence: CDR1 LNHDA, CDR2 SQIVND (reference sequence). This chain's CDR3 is CASSIEGSQETQYF. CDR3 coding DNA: TGTGCCAGTAGTATCGAGGGCAGCCAAGAGACCCAGTACTTC.

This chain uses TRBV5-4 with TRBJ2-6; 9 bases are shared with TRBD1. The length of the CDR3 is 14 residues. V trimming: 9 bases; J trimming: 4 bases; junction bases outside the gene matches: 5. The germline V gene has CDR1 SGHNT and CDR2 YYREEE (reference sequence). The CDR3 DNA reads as TGTGCCACCCAACAGGGGGCAGGGGCCAACGTCCTGACTTTC. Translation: CATQQGAGANVLTF.

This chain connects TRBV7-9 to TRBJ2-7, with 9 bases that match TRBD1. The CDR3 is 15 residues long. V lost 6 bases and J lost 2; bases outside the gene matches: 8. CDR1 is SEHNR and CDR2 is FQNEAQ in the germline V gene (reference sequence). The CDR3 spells CASRRPGQGTYEQYF. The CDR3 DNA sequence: TGTGCCAGCAGACGCCCGGGACAGGGAACCTACGAGCAGTACTTC.

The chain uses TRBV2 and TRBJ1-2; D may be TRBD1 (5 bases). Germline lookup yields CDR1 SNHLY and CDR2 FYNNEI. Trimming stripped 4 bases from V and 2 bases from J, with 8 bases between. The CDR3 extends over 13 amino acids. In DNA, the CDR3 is TGTGCCAGCAGTGGACAGTCAAACTATGGCTACACCTTC. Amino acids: CASSGQSNYGYTF.

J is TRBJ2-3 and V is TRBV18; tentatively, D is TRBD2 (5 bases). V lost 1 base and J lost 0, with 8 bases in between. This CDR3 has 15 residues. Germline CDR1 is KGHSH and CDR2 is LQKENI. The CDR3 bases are TGTGCCAGCTCACCACGAGGGTCTAGCACAGATACGCAGTATTTT. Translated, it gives CASSPRGSSTDTQYF.

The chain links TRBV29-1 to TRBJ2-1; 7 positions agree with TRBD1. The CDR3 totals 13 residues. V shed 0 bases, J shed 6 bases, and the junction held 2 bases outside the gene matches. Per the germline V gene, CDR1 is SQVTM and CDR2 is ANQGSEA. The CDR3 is CSVEDQGVNEQFF. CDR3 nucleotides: TGCAGCGTTGAAGACCAGGGGGTCAATGAGCAGTTCTTC.

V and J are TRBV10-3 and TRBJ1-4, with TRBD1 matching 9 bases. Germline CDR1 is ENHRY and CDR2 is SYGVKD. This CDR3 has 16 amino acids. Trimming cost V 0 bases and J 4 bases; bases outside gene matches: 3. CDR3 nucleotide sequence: TGTGCCATCAGTGAGTCCCCGGACAGGGGTAATGAAAAACTGTTTTTT. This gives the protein CAISESPDRGNEKLFF.

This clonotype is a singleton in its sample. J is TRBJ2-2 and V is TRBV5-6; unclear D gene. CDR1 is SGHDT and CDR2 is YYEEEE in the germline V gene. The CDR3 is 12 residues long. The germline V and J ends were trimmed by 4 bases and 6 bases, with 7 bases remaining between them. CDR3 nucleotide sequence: TGTGCCAGCAGCCGTATTCCCGGGGAGCTGTTTTTT. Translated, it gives CASSRIPGELFF.

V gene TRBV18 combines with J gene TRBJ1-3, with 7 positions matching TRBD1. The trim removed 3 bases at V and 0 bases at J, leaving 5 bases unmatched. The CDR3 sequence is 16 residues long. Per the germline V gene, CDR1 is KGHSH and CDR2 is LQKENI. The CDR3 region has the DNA TGTGCCAGCTCACCGGGGACAGTGGACTCTGGAAACACCATATATTTT. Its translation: CASSPGTVDSGNTIYF.

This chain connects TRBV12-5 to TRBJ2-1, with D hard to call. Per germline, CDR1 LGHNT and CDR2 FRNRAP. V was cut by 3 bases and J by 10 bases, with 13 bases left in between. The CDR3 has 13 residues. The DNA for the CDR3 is TGTGCTAGTGGTTTTTCGGATCGGGTGGAGCAGTTCTTC. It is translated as CASGFSDRVEQFF.

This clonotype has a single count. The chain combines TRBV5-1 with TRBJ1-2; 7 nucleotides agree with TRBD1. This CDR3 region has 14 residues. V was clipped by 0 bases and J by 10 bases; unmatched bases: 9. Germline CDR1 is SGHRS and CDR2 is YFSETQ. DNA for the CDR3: TGCGCCAGCAGCTTGGAGGGTAGGGGGCTTGTCTACACCTTC. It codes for CASSLEGRGLVYTF.

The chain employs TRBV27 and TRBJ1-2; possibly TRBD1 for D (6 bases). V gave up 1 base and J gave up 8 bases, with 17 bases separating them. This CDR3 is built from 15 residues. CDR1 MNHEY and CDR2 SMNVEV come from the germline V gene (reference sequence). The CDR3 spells CASSLFATGRGGYTF. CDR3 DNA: TGTGCCAGCAGTTTATTTGCGACAGGCCGGGGAGGCTACACCTTC.

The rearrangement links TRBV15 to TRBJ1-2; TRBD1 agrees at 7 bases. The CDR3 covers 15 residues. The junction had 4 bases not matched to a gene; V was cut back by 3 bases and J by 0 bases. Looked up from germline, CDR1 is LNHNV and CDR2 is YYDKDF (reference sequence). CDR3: CATSRHGTANYGYTF. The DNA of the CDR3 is TGTGCCACCAGCAGGCACGGGACAGCTAACTATGGCTACACCTTC.

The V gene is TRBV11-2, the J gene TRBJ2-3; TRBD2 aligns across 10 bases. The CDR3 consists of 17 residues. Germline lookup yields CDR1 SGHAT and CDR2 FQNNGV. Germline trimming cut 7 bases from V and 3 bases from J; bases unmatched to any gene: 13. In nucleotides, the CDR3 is TGTGCCAGCAACCCAAGGAGCGGGGGGGCCGGGACAGATACGCAGTATTTT. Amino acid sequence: CASNPRSGGAGTDTQYF.

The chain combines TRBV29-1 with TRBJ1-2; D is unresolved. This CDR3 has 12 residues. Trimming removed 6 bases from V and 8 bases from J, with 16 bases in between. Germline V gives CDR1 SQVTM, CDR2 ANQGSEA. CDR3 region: CSVDLPYGGYTF. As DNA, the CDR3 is TGCAGCGTCGACCTCCCTTACGGGGGCTACACCTTC.

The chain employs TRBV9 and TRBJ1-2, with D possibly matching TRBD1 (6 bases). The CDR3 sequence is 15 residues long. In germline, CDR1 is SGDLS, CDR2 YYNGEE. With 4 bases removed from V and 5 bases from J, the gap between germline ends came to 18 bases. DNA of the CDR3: TGTGCCAGCAGCCACTGGGGGCAGGGAGGATATGGCTACACCTTC. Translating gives CASSHWGQGGYGYTF.

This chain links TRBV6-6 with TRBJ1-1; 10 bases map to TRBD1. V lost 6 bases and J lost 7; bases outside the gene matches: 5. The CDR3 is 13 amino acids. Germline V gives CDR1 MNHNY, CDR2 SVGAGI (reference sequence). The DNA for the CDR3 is TGTGCCAGCAGCCGTGGACAGGGGGGTGAAGCTTTCTTT. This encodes CASSRGQGGEAFF.

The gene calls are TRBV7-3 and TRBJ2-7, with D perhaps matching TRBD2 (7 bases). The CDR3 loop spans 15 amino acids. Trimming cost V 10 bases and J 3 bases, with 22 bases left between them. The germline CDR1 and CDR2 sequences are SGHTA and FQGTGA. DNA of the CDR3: TGTGCCATCATAGGAGGGGGGGCCTCAGGCTACGAGCAGTACTTC. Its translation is CAIIGGGASGYEQYF.

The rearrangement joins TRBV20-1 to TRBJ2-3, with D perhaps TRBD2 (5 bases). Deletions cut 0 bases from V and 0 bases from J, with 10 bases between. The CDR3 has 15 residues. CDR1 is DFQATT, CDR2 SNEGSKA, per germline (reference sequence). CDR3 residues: CSARDWTGSTDTQYF. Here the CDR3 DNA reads TGCAGTGCTAGAGATTGGACTGGGAGCACAGATACGCAGTATTTT.

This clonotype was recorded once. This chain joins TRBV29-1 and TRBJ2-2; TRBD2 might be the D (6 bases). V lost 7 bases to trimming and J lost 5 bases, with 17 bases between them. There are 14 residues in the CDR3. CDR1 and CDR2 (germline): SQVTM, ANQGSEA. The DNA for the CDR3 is TGCAGCGCCTCGCCGGGGGTGTATACCGGGGAGCTGTTTTTT. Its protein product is CSASPGVYTGELFF.